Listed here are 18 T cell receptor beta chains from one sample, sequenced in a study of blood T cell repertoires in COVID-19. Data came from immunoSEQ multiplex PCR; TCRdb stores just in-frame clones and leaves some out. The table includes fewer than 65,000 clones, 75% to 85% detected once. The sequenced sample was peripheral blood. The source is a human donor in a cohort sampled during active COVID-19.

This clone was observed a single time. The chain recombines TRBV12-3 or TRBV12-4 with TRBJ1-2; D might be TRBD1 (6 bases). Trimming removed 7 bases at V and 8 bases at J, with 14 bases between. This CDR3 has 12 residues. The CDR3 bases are TGTGCCAGCAAAACTACAGGGAGAGGCTACACCTTC. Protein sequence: CASKTTGRGYTF.

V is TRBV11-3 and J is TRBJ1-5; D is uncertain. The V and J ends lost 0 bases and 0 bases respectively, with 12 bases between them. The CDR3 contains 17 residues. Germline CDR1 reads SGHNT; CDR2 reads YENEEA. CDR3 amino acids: CASSLDLRHPSNQPQHF. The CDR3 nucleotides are TGTGCCAGCAGCTTAGATCTGCGGCACCCTAGCAATCAGCCCCAGCATTTT.

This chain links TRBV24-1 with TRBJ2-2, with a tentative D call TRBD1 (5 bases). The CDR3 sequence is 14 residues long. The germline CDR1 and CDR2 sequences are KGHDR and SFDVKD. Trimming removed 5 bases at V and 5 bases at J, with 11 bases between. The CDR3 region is CATSGSRDTGELFF. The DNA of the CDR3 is TGTGCCACCAGTGGTTCCAGGGATACCGGGGAGCTGTTTTTT.

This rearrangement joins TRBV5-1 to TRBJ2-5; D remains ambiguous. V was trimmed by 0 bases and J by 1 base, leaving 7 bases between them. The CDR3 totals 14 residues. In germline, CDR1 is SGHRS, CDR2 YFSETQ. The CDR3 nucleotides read TGCGCCAGCAGCTTGGTTGGCCTCCAAGAGACCCAGTACTTC. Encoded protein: CASSLVGLQETQYF.

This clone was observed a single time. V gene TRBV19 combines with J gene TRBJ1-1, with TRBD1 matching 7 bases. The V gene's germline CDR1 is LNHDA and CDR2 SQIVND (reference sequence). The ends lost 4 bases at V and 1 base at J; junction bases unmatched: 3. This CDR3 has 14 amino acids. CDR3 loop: CASSTGTANTEAFF. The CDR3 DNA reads TGTGCCAGTAGTACCGGGACAGCGAACACTGAAGCTTTCTTT.

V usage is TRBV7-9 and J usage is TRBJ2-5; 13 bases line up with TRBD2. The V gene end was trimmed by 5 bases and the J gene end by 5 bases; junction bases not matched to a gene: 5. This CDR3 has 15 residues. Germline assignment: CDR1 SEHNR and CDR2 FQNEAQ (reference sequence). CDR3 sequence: CASSRTSGGGETQYF. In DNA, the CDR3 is TGTGCCAGCAGCCGGACTAGCGGGGGAGGGGAGACCCAGTACTTC.

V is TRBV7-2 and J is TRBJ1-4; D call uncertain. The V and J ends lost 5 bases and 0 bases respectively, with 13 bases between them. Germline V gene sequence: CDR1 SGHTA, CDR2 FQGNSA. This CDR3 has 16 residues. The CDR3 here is CASSPVGGTTNEKLFF. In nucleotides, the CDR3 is TGTGCCAGCAGCCCCGTCGGCGGTACAACTAATGAAAAACTGTTTTTT.

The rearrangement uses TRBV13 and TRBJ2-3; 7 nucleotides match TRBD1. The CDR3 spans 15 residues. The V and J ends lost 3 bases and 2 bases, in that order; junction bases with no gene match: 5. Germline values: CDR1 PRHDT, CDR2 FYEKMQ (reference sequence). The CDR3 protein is CASSFTTGNTDTQYF. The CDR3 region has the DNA TGTGCCAGCAGCTTCACGACAGGGAACACAGATACGCAGTATTTT.

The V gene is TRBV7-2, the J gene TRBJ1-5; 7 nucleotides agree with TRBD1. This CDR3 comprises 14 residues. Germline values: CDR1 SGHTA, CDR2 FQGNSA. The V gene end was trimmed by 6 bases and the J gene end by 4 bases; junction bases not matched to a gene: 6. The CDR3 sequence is CASSSTGTNQPQHF. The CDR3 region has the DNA TGTGCCAGCAGTTCGACAGGGACTAATCAGCCCCAGCATTTT.

The CDR3 loop reads CAISEGQVTSYEQYF. As DNA, the CDR3 is TGTGCCATCAGTGAGGGACAGGTTACCTCCTACGAGCAGTACTTC. The chain carries TRBV10-3 and TRBJ2-7, with 7 bases that match TRBD1. The V gene's germline CDR1 is ENHRY and CDR2 SYGVKD. V shed 2 bases and J 0 bases; nucleotides not matched to a gene: 4. The CDR3 has 15 residues.

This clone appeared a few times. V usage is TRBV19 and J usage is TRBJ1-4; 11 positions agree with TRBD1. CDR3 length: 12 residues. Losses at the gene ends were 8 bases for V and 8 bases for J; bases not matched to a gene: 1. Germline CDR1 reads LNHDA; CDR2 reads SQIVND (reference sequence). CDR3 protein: CASGQGAEKLFF. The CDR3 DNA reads TGTGCCAGTGGACAGGGGGCCGAAAAACTGTTTTTT.

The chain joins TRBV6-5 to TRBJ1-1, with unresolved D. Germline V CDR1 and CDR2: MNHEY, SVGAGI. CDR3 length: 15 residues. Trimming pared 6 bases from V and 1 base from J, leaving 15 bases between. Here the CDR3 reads CASRPGVGSNTEAFF. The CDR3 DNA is TGTGCCAGCAGGCCCGGGGTAGGTTCGAACACTGAAGCTTTCTTT.

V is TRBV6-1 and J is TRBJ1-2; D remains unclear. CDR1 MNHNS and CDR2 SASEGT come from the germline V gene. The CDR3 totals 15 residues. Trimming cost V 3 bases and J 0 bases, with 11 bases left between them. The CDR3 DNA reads TGTGCCAGCAGTGAGCCGGCCGCGGCTAACTATGGCTACACCTTC. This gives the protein CASSEPAAANYGYTF.

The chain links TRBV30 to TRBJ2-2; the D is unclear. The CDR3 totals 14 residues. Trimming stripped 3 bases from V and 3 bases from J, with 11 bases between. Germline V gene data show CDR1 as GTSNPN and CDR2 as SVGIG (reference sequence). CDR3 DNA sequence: TGTGCCTGGAGGAGAGAGGCTGACACCGGGGAGCTGTTTTTT. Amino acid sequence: CAWRREADTGELFF.

For the CDR3, the DNA is TGCGCCAGCAGCCATGGGACAGGGGGAAGGGAGCAGTACTTC. This codes for CASSHGTGGREQYF. The chain carries TRBV4-1 and TRBJ2-7, with 11 nucleotides matching TRBD1. Germline V lookup: CDR1 MGHRA, CDR2 YSYEKL. The V segment lost 3 bases and the J segment 7 bases; nucleotides outside the gene matches: 5. This CDR3 comprises 14 residues.

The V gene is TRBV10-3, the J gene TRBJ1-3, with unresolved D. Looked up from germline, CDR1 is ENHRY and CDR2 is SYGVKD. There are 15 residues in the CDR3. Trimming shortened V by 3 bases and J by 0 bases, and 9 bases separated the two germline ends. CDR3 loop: CAISEAEPSGNTIYF. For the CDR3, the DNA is TGTGCCATCAGTGAAGCGGAACCCTCTGGAAACACCATATATTTT.

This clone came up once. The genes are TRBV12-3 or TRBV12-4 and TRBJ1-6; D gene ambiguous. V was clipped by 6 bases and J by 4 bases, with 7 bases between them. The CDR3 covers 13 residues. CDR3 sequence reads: CASRTEYNSPLHF. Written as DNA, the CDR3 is TGTGCCAGCAGGACGGAGTATAATTCACCCCTCCACTTT.

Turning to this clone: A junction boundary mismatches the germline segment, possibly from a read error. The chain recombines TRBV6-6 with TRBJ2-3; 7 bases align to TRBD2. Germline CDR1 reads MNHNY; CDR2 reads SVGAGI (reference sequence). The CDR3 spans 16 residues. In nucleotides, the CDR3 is TGTGCCAGCAGTAGGGGAGGGCTGGGGCAGACAGCTACGCAGTATTTT. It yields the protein CASSRGGLGQTATQYF.